Shown below are 10 T cell receptor beta chains from a single sample sequenced in a study of T cells after yellow fever vaccination. TCRdb itself ran the 5' RACE reads through MiXCR, one entry per CDR3 protein. Altogether some 350,000 distinct CDR3 sequences are present, about 6.2% being singletons, with the ten largest covering about 15%. The specimen comprised PBMCs, sampled 5 days after the yellow fever booster vaccination. Receptors originate from a man aged 25-45 years who received the YFV17D yellow fever vaccine.

The chain couples TRBV14 to TRBJ2-1; 12 nucleotides align to TRBD2. The CDR3 extends over 17 amino acids. Per the germline V gene, CDR1 is SGHDN and CDR2 is FVKESK. V shed 3 bases and J 4 bases; nucleotides not matched to a gene: 7. CDR3 sequence reads: CASSQDWTSGTYNEQFF. The DNA of the CDR3 is TGTGCCAGCAGCCAGGACTGGACTAGCGGGACTTACAATGAGCAGTTCTTC.

This clonotype was counted ten times or more. The rearrangement links TRBV16 to TRBJ2-1; TRBD2 matches 9 bases. Germline-derived CDR1 and CDR2 are KGHSY and FQNENV. The CDR3 runs to 15 residues. V shed 3 bases and J 7 bases; nucleotides not matched to a gene: 7. The CDR3 region is CASSHPGLASNEQFF. The CDR3 DNA reads TGTGCCAGCAGCCATCCGGGACTAGCTTCTAATGAGCAGTTCTTC.

The table lists this clonotype with many counts. V gene TRBV6-5 combines with J gene TRBJ1-2, with D unclear. The V and J ends lost 2 bases and 8 bases respectively, with 9 bases between them. Germline values: CDR1 MNHEY, CDR2 SVGAGI. CDR3 length: 12 amino acids. This CDR3 reads CASSYVGRGYTF. The CDR3 nucleotides are TGTGCCAGCAGTTACGTGGGTCGAGGCTACACCTTC.

This clonotype was counted ten times or more. J is TRBJ1-4 and V is TRBV7-2; D perhaps matches TRBD1 (6 bases). Per germline, CDR1 SGHTA and CDR2 FQGNSA. The length of the CDR3 is 13 residues. V lost 5 bases and J 2 bases, leaving 6 bases between the germline ends. DNA of the CDR3: TGTGCCAGCAGCGGACAGACTAATGAAAAACTGTTTTTT. Its protein product is CASSGQTNEKLFF.

The rearrangement links TRBV4-3 to TRBJ2-3, with D perhaps TRBD1 (6 bases). CDR1 is LGHNA and CDR2 is YSLEER in the germline V gene. The CDR3 runs to 14 residues. The DNA of the CDR3 is TGCGCTAGCCGAGGGGGAATTGGCACAGATACGCAGTATTTT. Translated, it gives CASRGGIGTDTQYF.

This clonotype was observed many times. The rearrangement uses TRBV5-1 and TRBJ2-3, with TRBD2 matching 7 bases. Per the germline V gene, CDR1 is SGHRS and CDR2 is YFSETQ. Trimming at V came to 0 bases and at J to 4 bases, leaving 5 bases not matched to a gene. This CDR3 contains 15 residues. In nucleotides, the CDR3 is TGCGCCAGCAGCTTGGCGGGGAGGGGCGCAGATACGCAGTATTTT. Encoded protein: CASSLAGRGADTQYF.

The rearrangement uses TRBV7-3 and TRBJ2-1; perhaps TRBD2 as D (6 bases). Trimming removed 3 bases at V and 2 bases at J, with 14 bases between. Germline CDR1 SGHTA, CDR2 FQGTGA. This CDR3 comprises 16 residues. This CDR3 is CASSFGGRGAYNEQFF. The CDR3 nucleotides read TGTGCCAGCAGCTTTGGTGGGCGGGGCGCCTACAATGAGCAGTTCTTC.

The table lists this clonotype with many counts. The chain links TRBV4-3 to TRBJ2-1; 10 positions match TRBD1. After removal of 4 bases from V and 4 bases from J, the junction contained 4 bases not matched to a gene. CDR1 and CDR2 from the germline V gene are LGHNA and YSLEER. This CDR3 contains 15 residues. The CDR3 spells CASSRRDRGYNEQFF. For the CDR3, the DNA is TGCGCCAGCAGCCGCCGGGACAGGGGTTACAATGAGCAGTTCTTC.

This clonotype was found many times. The chain uses TRBV28 and TRBJ2-3; D tentatively reads TRBD1 or TRBD2 (5 bases each). CDR3 length equals 15 residues. V lost 9 bases, J lost 10 bases, and 26 bases lay in between. The germline V gene has CDR1 MDHEN and CDR2 SYDVKM. The CDR3 spells CASCPGLPGRVAQYF. CDR3 nucleotides: TGTGCCAGTTGCCCGGGGCTCCCCGGGCGGGTGGCGCAGTATTTT.

The chain links TRBV12-3 or TRBV12-4 to TRBJ2-2, with 10 nucleotides matching TRBD2. The CDR3 is 18 amino acids. J was trimmed by 5 bases and V by 10 bases; bases with no gene match: 19. CDR3 sequence: CAICFQSGGAAITGELFF. The CDR3 coding sequence is TGTGCCATCTGTTTCCAAAGCGGGGGGGCTGCGATTACCGGGGAGCTGTTTTTT.